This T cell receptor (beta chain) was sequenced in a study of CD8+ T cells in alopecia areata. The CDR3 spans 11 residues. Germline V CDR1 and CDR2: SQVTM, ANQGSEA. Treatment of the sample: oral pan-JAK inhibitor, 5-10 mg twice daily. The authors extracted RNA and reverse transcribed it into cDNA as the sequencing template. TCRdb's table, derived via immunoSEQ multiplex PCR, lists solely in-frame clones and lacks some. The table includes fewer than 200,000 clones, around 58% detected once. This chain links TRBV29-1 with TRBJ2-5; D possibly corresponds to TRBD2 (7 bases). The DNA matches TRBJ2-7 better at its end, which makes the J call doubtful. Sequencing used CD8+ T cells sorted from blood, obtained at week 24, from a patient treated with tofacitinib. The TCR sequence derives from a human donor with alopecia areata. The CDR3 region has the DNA TGCAGCGGGGGAGGGACAAACGAGCAGTACTTC. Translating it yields CSGGGTNEQYF.